This T cell receptor (beta chain) was identified during a study of somatic mutations in cytotoxic T cells in rheumatoid arthritis. Study context: Using a FACSAria II or Sony SH800, a portion of the V beta antibody-stained T-cell populations were flow-sorted at nearly 100% purity, and among those populations were V beta1+ cells that were then sequenced for TCRB. General observations from the study: For rheumatoid arthritis patients, the slight TRBV07 underrepresentation lacked multiple-comparison adjustment. Compared with age-matched healthy controls, rheumatoid arthritis patients did not differ significantly in CD8+ T-cell clonality.

Germline CDR1 GTSNPN, CDR2 SVGIG (reference sequence). Germline trimming cut 6 bases from V and 3 bases from J; bases unmatched to any gene: 11. CDR3 length equals 15 residues. Concerning this clone itself: The antigen remains unidentified.

The method was immunoSEQ multiplex PCR; TCRdb's version includes in-frame clones alone and lacks a portion of them. The sample lists roughly 17,000 clones; about 85% were seen once. Sequences were obtained from CD8+ T cells sorted from blood. This chain connects TRBV30 to TRBJ2-1, with 7 bases fitting TRBD1. This receptor was taken from a woman in her thirties or forties with rheumatoid arthritis. Here the CDR3 DNA reads TGTGCCTGCCCTTTAATAGGGGGCCTCTACAATGAGCAGTTCTTC. Amino acids: CACPLIGGLYNEQFF.